A selection of T cell receptor beta chains follows, all from one sample in a study of neoadjuvant anti-PD-1 for oral cavity cancer. The repertoire was sequenced with immunoSEQ multiplex PCR; TCRdb's copy has only in-frame clones and lacks some. The table has some 7,400 clones, around 48% seen once. The sequencing here drew on tumor tissue, taken before nivolumab (anti-PD-1) treatment. Receptor source: a person between 35 and 79 years old with oral cavity squamous cell carcinoma. Both conserved end residues are part of each CDR3. The D gene is left open where the match is weak. Clone sizes are given selectively: once, few, many, or a class where the clone is expanded.

J gene | D gene | V gene | clone size | CDR3 DNA | CDR3 protein
TRBJ2-3 | . | TRBV19 | . | TGTGCCAGTAGTATAGGGGCAGCAAACACAGATACGCAGTATTTT | CASSIGAANTDTQYF
TRBJ2-1 | . | TRBV5-1 | few | TGCGCCAGCATCCGGGGAGATGAGCAGTTCTTC | CASIRGDEQFF
TRBJ2-3 | TRBD2 | TRBV9 | . | TGTGCCAGCAGCGCCCTAGCGGGAGCAACAGATACGCAGTATTTT | CASSALAGATDTQYF
TRBJ2-7 | . | TRBV6-1 | . | TGTGCCAGCAGTGAAGATTGGGGGCCCATCTACGAGCAGTACTTC | CASSEDWGPIYEQYF
TRBJ2-5 | TRBD1 | TRBV6-6 | few | TGTGCCAGCAGTTCAGGGGGCCGGGAGACCCAGTACTTC | CASSSGGRETQYF
TRBJ2-3 | TRBD2 | TRBV27 | . | TGTGCCAGCAGTTTCTTCTTGACTAGCGGAAACACAGATACGCAGTATTTT | CASSFFLTSGNTDTQYF
TRBJ2-7 | TRBD1 | TRBV28 | few | TGTGCCAGCAGTTTAGTTACAGGGGTACTCTCCTACGAGCAGTACTTC | CASSLVTGVLSYEQYF
TRBJ1-2 | . | TRBV6-6 | once | TGTGCCGCGCGGCGGGCCCTCTATGGCTACACCTTC | CAARRALYGYTF
TRBJ2-2 | . | TRBV28 | . | TGTGCCAGCAGTTTAATTGGGCTAGCGACCGGGGAGCTGTTTTTT | CASSLIGLATGELFF
TRBJ2-3 | . | TRBV5-4 | . | TGTGCCAGCAGCCGGGACCTACACACAGATACGCAGTATTTT | CASSRDLHTDTQYF
TRBJ1-2 | . | TRBV6-1 | . | TGTGCCAGCAGTCCCGGGACAACTTATGGCTACACCTTC | CASSPGTTYGYTF
TRBJ2-7 | TRBD2 | TRBV4-1 | . | TGCGCCAGCAGCCAAGATCGGCTAGCGGGAGATAAGTACTTC | CASSQDRLAGDKYF
TRBJ2-2 | . | TRBV2 | few | TGTGCCACCTCAGACTACCCGAACACCGGGGAGCTGTTTTTT | CATSDYPNTGELFF
TRBJ2-1 | . | TRBV27 | . | TGTGCCAGCAGCTTCCTCTCCTGGACTGAGCAGTTCTTC | CASSFLSWTEQFF
TRBJ2-2 | . | TRBV28 | large | TGTGCCAGCAGTTTATATTCGGCAGCTGGGGAGCTGTTTTTT | CASSLYSAAGELFF
TRBJ2-3 | . | TRBV7-3 | . | TGTGCCAGCAGCGCCACAGTGAACACAGATACGCAGTATTTT | CASSATVNTDTQYF
TRBJ2-4 | TRBD1 | TRBV19 | . | TGTGCCAGTAGTTCTGGACAGGGCAAAAACATTCAGTACTTC | CASSSGQGKNIQYF
TRBJ2-1 | . | TRBV29-1 | few | TGCAGCGTGCGACTATACAGGGAGAGTGAGCAGTTCTTC | CSVRLYRESEQFF
TRBJ2-2 | . | TRBV27 | few | TGTGCCAGCAGTGACAGAGACACCGGGGAGCTGTTTTTT | CASSDRDTGELFF
TRBJ2-6 | . | TRBV7-8 | medium-sized | TGTGCCAGCAGCTCCCGGGAGCGGGTGATCTCTGGGGCCAACGTCCTGACTTTC | CASSSRERVISGANVLTF
TRBJ2-7 | . | TRBV5-1 | . | TGCGCCAGCAGCTTGTTGACGGAAAACTACGAGCAGTACTTC | CASSLLTENYEQYF
TRBJ2-2 | . | TRBV27 | once | TGTGCCAGCAGTGTTGACTCGTACGGGGAGCTGTTTTTT | CASSVDSYGELFF
TRBJ1-1 | . | TRBV28 | few | TGTGCCAGCAGCTTAGACACTGAAGCTTTCTTT | CASSLDTEAFF
TRBJ1-1 | . | TRBV27 | few | TGTGCCAGCGTATCGGCCGCCGGCACTGAAGCTTTCTTT | CASVSAAGTEAFF
TRBJ1-1 | TRBD1 | TRBV11-2 | . | TGTGCCAGCAGCCAGGGACAGGCCCCCCCTGAAGCTTTCTTT | CASSQGQAPPEAFF
TRBJ2-7 | . | TRBV11-2 | . | TGTGCCACCGAGGGCGCTACCTACGAGCAGTACTTC | CATEGATYEQYF
TRBJ1-3 | . | TRBV6-1 | few | TGTGCCAGCAGAGAACCTACAATGGACGGCTCCTCTGGAAACACCATATATTTT | CASREPTMDGSSGNTIYF
TRBJ2-3 | . | TRBV7-3 | . | TGTGCCAGCAGCTTTCAGGGTGGGATGGGTGATACGCAGTATTTT | CASSFQGGMGDTQYF
TRBJ2-7 | . | TRBV6-5 | . | TGTGCCAGCAGTCAAATCTACGAGCAGTACTTC | CASSQIYEQYF
TRBJ2-1 | TRBD1 | TRBV6-6 | few | TGTGCCAGCAGTCCGGACAGGGGAGTTTACAATGAGCAGTTCTTC | CASSPDRGVYNEQFF
TRBJ1-5 | TRBD1 | TRBV6-6 | few | TGTGCCAGCAGTTCCGACAGGGACCCCTATTGGCCCCAGCATTTT | CASSSDRDPYWPQHF
TRBJ2-1 | . | TRBV6-5 | . | TGTGCCAGCTCGCCGAGCTCCTACAATGAGCAGTTCTTC | CASSPSSYNEQFF
TRBJ1-2 | . | TRBV20-1 | medium-sized | TGCAGTGAACAGACTAACTATGGCTACACCTTC | CSEQTNYGYTF
TRBJ1-5 | . | TRBV27 | . | TGTGCCAGCAGTGATAGGAAGGGCGGTCAGCCCCAGCATTTT | CASSDRKGGQPQHF
TRBJ2-7 | TRBD2 | TRBV2 | few | TGTGCCAGCAGTGAAAGCGCGGGAGTAATCCACGAGCAGTACTTC | CASSESAGVIHEQYF
TRBJ1-2 | . | TRBV6-5 | . | TGTGCCAGCAGCATAGGAGGGTATTATGGCTACACCTTC | CASSIGGYYGYTF
TRBJ1-1 | TRBD1 | TRBV11-2 | once | TGTGCCAGCAGCTTGACAGGGGCCACTGAAGCTTTCTTT | CASSLTGATEAFF
TRBJ1-2 | . | TRBV19 | few | TGTGCCAGTAGTATAGGATACAGTTATGGCTACACCTTC | CASSIGYSYGYTF
TRBJ2-7 | TRBD1 | TRBV27 | . | TGTGCCAGCAGTGACTCCCTGACAGGGGGCCACGAGCAGTACTTC | CASSDSLTGGHEQYF
TRBJ2-6 | TRBD1 | TRBV2 | few | TGTGCCAGCAGGACGACAGGGGTCGCTGGGGCCAACGTCCTGACTTTC | CASRTTGVAGANVLTF
TRBJ1-1 | . | TRBV6-5 | . | TGTGCCAGCAGTTACTACAGGGATACTGAAGCTTTCTTT | CASSYYRDTEAFF
TRBJ1-3 | . | TRBV6-5 | few | TGTGCCAGCAGTTCCATGGACGCCGGAAACACCATATATTTT | CASSSMDAGNTIYF
TRBJ2-5 | . | TRBV18 | . | TGTGCCAGCTCACCACCGAGTGGGCAGCAAGAGACCCAGTACTTC | CASSPPSGQQETQYF
TRBJ2-7 | TRBD1 | TRBV29-1 | . | TGCAGCGTCGCCGGGACAGGGGGAAGCTACGAGCAGTACTTC | CSVAGTGGSYEQYF
TRBJ2-1 | TRBD1 | TRBV6-5 | medium-sized | TGTGCCAGCAGGGACAGGGGAGGTGAGCAGTTCTTC | CASRDRGGEQFF